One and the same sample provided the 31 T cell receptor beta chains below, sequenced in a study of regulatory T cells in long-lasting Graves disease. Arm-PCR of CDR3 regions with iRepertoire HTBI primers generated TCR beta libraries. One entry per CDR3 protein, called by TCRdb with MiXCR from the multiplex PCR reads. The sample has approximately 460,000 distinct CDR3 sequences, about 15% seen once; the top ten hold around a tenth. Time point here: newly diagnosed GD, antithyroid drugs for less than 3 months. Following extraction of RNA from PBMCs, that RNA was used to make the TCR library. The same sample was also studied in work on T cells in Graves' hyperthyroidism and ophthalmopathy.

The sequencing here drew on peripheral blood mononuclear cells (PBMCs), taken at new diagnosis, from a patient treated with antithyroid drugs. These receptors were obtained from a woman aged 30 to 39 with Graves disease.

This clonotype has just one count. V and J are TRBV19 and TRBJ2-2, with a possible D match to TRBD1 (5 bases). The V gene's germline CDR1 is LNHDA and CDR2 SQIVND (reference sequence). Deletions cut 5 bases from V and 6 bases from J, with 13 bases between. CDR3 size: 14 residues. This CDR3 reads CASSPKYRSGELFF. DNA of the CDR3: TGTGCCAGTAGTCCCAAATACAGGTCCGGGGAGCTGTTTTTT.

CDR3 sequence: CASSLAGVLGAYGYTF. The CDR3 DNA follows: TGTGCCAGCAGCTTGGCCGGTGTGTTAGGGGCCTATGGCTACACCTTC. The chain couples TRBV5-8 to TRBJ1-2; D is perhaps TRBD1 (5 bases). The V end lost 0 bases, the J end lost 4 bases, and 16 bases lay between the germline ends. The CDR3 has 16 amino acids. The V gene's germline CDR1 is SGHTS and CDR2 YDEGEE.

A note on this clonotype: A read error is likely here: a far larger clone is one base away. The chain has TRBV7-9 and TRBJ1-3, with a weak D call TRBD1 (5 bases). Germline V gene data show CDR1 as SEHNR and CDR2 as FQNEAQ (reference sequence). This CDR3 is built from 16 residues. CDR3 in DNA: TGTACCAGCAGCTTGGACACCGACAGTGAAGGAAACACCATATATTTT. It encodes CTSSLDTDSEGNTIYF.

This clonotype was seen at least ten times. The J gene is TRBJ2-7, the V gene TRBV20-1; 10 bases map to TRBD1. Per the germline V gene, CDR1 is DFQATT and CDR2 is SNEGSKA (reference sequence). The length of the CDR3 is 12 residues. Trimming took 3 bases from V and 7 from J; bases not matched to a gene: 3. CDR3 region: CSASRTGGEQYF. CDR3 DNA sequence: TGCAGTGCTAGTCGGACAGGGGGGGAGCAGTACTTC.

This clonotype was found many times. The CDR3 DNA sequence: TGTGCCAGCAGTTCCTCGTCGGGTAGCGGGAGGGCCAGAACAGATACGCAGTATTTT. Translated: CASSSSSGSGRARTDTQYF. V gene TRBV28 combines with J gene TRBJ2-3; TRBD2 matches at 11 bases. The CDR3 consists of 19 residues. Germline V gene data show CDR1 as MDHEN and CDR2 as SYDVKM. V shed 4 bases and J 3 bases; nucleotides not matched to a gene: 15.

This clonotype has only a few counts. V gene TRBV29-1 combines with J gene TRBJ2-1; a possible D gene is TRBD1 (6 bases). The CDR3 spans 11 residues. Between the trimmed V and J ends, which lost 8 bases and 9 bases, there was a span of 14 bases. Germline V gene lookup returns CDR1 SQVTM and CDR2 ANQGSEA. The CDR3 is CSPEEGGEQFF. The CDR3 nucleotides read TGCAGCCCCGAGGAAGGGGGTGAGCAGTTCTTC.

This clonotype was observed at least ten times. CDR3 bases: TGTGCCAGCAGCATCGCCCCTCCGGGAGGCTACGAGCAGTACTTC. It translates to CASSIAPPGGYEQYF. The rearrangement uses TRBV5-5 and TRBJ2-7; 7 nucleotides line up with TRBD2. Trimming at V came to 4 bases and at J to 3 bases, leaving 10 bases not matched to a gene. Germline loops: CDR1 SGHKS, CDR2 YYEKEE (reference sequence). There are 15 residues in the CDR3.

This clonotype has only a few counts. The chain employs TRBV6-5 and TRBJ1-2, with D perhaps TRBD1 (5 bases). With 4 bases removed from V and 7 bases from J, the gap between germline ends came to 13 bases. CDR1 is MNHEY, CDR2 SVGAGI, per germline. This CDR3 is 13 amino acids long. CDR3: CASSFSGGRGYTF. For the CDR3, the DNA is TGTGCCAGCAGTTTTTCGGGGGGTCGTGGCTACACCTTC.

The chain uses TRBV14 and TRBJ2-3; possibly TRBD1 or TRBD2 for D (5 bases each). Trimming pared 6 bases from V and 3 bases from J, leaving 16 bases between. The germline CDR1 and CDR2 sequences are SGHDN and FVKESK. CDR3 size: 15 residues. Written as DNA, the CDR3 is TGTGCCAGCAGAAAATCGGGACCTAGGACAGATACGCAGTATTTT. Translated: CASRKSGPRTDTQYF.

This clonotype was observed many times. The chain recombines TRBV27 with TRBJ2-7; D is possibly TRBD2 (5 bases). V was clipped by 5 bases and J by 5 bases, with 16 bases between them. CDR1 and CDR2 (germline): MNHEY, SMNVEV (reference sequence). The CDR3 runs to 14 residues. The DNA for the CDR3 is TGTGCCAGCAGTGACCGAGGAGCGGTGGACGAGCAGTACTTC. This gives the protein CASSDRGAVDEQYF.

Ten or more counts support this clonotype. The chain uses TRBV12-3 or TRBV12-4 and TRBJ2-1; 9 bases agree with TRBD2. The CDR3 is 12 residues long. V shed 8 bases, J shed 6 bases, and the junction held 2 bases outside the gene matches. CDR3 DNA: TGTGCCAGCCGACTAGCGGCCAATGAGCAGTTCTTC. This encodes CASRLAANEQFF.

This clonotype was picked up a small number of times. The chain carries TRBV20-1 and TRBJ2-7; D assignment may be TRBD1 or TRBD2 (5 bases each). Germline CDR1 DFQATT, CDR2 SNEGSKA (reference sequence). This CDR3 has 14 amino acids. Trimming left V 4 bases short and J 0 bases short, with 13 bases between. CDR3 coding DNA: TGCAGTGCTAAGGGGAGACTGAGCTCCTACGAGCAGTACTTC. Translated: CSAKGRLSSYEQYF.

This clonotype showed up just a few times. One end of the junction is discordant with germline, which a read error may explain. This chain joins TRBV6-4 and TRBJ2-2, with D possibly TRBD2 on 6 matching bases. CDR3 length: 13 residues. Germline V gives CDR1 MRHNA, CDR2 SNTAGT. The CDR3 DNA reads TGTGCCAGCAGGGACTACGACCCCGGGGAGCTGTTTTTT. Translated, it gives CASRDYDPGELFF.

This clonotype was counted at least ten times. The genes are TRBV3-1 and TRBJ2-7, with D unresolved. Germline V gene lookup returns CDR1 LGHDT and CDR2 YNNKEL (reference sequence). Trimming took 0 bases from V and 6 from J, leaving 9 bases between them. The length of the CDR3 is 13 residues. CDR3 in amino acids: CASSQDFGSEQYF. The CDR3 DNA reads TGTGCCAGCAGCCAAGATTTTGGAAGCGAGCAGTACTTC.

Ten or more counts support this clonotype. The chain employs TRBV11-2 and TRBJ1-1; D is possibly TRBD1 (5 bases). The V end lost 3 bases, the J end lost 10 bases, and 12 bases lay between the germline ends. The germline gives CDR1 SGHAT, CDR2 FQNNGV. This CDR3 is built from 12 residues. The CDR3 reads CASSLGGGGAFF. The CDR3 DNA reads TGTGCCAGCAGCTTGGGCGGTGGGGGAGCTTTCTTT.

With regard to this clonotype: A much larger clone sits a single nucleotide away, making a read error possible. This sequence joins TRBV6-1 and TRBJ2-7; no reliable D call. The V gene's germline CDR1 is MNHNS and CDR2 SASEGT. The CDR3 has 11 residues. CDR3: CAGSVAYEQYF. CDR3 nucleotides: TGTGCCGGCAGTGTTGCCTACGAGCAGTACTTC.

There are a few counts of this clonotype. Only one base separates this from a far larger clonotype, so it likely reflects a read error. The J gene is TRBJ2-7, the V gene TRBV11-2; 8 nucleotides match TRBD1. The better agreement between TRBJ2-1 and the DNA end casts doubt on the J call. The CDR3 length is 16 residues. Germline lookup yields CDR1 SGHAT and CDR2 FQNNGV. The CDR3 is CAGSTGTGRTYNEQFF. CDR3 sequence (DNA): TGTGCCGGCAGCACTGGGACAGGTAGAACCTACAATGAGCAGTTCTTC.

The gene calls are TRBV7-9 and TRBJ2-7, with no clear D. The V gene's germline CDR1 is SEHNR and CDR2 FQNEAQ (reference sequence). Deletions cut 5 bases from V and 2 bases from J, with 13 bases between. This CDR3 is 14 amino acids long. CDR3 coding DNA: TGTGCCAGCAGCCTGGAGAGTCGAACCTACGAGCAGTACTTC. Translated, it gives CASSLESRTYEQYF.

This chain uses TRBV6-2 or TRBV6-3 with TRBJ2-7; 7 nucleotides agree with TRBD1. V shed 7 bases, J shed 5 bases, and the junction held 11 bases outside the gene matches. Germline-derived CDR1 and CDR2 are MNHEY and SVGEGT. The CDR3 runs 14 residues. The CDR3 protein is CASTPKGQLHEQYF. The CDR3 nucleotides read TGTGCCAGCACGCCAAAGGGACAGCTCCACGAGCAGTACTTC.

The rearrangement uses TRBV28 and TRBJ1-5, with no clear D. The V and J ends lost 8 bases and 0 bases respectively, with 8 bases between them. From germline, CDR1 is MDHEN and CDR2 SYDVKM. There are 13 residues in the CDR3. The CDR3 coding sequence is TGTGCCAGCGGTCCCGATAGCAATCAGCCCCAGCATTTT. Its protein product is CASGPDSNQPQHF.

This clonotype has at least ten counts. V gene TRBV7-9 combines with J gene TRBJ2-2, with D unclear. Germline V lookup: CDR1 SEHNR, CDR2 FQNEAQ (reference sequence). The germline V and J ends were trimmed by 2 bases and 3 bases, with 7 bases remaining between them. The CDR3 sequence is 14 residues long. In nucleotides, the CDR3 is TGTGCCAGCAGCTTAACACTTTACACCGGGGAGCTGTTTTTT. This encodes CASSLTLYTGELFF.

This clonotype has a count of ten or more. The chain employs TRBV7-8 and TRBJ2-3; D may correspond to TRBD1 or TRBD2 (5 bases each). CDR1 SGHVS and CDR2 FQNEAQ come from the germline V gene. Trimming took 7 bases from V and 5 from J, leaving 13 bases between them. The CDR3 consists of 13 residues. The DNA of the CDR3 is TGTGCCAGCAATAAGGGTGGGGGAGATACGCAGTATTTT. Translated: CASNKGGGDTQYF.

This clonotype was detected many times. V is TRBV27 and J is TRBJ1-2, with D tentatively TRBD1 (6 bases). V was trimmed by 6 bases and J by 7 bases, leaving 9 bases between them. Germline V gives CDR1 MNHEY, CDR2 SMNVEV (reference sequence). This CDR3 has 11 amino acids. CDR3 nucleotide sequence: TGTGCCAGCAGGGGAGGGGGTGGCTACACCTTC. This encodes CASRGGGGYTF.

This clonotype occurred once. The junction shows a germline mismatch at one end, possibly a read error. The CDR3 DNA reads as TGTGCCAGCAGCCGGAGACTAGCGGGAGTGTCCGGGGATGGGCGGTTCTTC. Residues: CASSRRLAGVSGDGRFF. This chain uses TRBV11-3 with TRBJ2-5; 12 nucleotides agree with TRBD2. Germline V gene sequence: CDR1 SGHNT, CDR2 YENEEA. The CDR3 is made up of 17 amino acids. Supplemented by reference TRBV11-3 and TRBJ2-5, the full variable domain reads EAGVVQSPRYKIIEKKQPVAFWCNPISGHNTLYWYLQNLGQGPELLIRYENEEAVDDSQLPKDRFSAERLKGVDSTLKIQPAELGDSAVYLCASSRRLAGVSGDGRFFGPGTRLLVL.

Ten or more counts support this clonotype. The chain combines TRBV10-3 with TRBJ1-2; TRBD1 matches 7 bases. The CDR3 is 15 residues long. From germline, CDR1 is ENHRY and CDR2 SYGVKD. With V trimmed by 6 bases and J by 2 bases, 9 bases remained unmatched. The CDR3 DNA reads TGTGCCATCAGCAACTCCGGACAGGCGAACTATGGCTACACCTTC. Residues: CAISNSGQANYGYTF.

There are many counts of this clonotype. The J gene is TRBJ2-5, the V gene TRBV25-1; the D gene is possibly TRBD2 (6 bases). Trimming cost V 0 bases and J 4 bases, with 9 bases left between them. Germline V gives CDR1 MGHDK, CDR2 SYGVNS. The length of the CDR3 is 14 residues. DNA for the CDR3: TGTGCCAGCAGTGAATACGGGGGAGTAGAGACCCAGTACTTC. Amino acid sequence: CASSEYGGVETQYF. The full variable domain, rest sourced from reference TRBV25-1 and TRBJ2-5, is EADIYQTPRYLVIGTGKKITLECSQTMGHDKMYWYQQDPGMELHLIHYSYGVNSTEKGDLSSESTVSRIRTEHFPLTLESARPSHTSQYLCASSEYGGVETQYFGPGTRLLVL.

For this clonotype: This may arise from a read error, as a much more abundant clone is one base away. The DNA for the CDR3 is TGTGCCAGCAGCAGAGGATATGAGACTAGCGGGGACAATGAGCAGTACTTC. Its translation is CASSRGYETSGDNEQYF. The chain employs TRBV13 and TRBJ2-7; 11 nucleotides match TRBD2. This CDR3 has 17 residues. V dropped 5 bases and J dropped 7; count of bases not matched to a gene: 16. Germline lookup yields CDR1 PRHDT and CDR2 FYEKMQ (reference sequence).

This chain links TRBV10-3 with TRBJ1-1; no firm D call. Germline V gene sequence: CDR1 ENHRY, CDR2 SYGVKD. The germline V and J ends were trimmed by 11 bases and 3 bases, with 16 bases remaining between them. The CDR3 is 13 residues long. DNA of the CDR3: TGTGCCTCTCAGACACCCGGCGACACTGAAGCTTTCTTT. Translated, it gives CASQTPGDTEAFF.

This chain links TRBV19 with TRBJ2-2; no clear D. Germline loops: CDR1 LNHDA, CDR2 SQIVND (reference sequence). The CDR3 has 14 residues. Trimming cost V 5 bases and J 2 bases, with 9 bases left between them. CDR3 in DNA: TGTGCCAGTAGTGCCTGGAGTAACACCGGGGAGCTGTTTTTT. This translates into CASSAWSNTGELFF. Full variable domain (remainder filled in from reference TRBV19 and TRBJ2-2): DGGITQSPKYLFRKEGQNVTLSCEQNLNHDAMYWYRQDPGQGLRLIYYSQIVNDFQKGDIAEGYSVSREKKESFPLTVTSAQKNPTAFYLCASSAWSNTGELFFGEGSRLTVL.

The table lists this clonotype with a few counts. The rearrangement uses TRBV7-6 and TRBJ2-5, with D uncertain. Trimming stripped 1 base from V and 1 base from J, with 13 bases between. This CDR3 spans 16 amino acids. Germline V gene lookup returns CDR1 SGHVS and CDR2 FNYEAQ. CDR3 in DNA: TGTGCCAGCAGCTTAGACTCAGTTAAGGGCCAAGAGACCCAGTACTTC. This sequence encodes CASSLDSVKGQETQYF.

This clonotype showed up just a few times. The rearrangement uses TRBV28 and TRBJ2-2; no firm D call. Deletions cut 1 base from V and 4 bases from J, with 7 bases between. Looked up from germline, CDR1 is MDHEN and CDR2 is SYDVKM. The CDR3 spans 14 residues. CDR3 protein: CASSLYLGTGELFF. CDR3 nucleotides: TGTGCCAGCAGTTTATACCTGGGCACCGGGGAGCTGTTTTTT.